This T cell receptor (beta chain) was sequenced in a study of HIV-infected patients and healthy controls. Roughly three months, about 14 weeks, into antiretroviral therapy, follow-up blood was collected. The repertoire came from unfractionated whole blood and reflected all unsorted peripheral T cells. There are 13 residues in the CDR3. From germline, CDR1 is SQVTM and CDR2 ANQGSEA. Overall study results and limits: MAIT alpha-chain CDR3s were frequent in healthy controls, depleted in HIV+. Compared with untreated HIV+ repertoires, healthy controls showed roughly threefold more distinct CDR3s and higher Shannon diversity. HIV-infected patients and controls differed significantly in mean usage of eight alpha and eight beta V genes.

Ten or more counts support this clonotype. Its specificity is not known. One junction end does not reproduce the germline sequence, and a read error may be involved. Alpha and beta constant-region primers primed reverse transcription of around 500 ng RNA. Using multiplexing indices, alpha and beta chain libraries were generated apart by chain-specific third strand synthesis. MiXCR, run by TCRdb on the 5' RACE reads, gives a single entry per CDR3 protein. Of about 6,600 distinct CDR3 sequences listed, about 10% are singletons. The specimen comprised blood, sampled during antiretroviral therapy. This sequence joins TRBV29-1 and TRBJ1-4, with unresolved D. This TCR came from an adult with HIV infection. The CDR3 loop is CSVGDHHNENLFF. The CDR3 coding sequence is TGCAGCGTTGGAGATCACCATAATGAAAACCTGTTTTTT.